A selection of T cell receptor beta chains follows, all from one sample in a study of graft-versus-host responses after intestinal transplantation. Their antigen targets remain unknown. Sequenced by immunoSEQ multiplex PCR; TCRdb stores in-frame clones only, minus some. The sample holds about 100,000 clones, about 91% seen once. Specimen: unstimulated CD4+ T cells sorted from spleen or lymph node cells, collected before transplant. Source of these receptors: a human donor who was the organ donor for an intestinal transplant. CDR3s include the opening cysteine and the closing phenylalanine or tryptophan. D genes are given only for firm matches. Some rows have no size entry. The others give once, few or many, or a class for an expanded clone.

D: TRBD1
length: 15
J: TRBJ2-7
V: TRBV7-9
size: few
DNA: TGTGCCAGCAGTCTTTGGACAGGGCAAAGGATCGAGCAGTACTTC
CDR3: CASSLWTGQRIEQYF

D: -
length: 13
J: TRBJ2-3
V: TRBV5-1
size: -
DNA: TGCGCCAGCAGCGCCAGGGACCCAGATACGCAGTATTTT
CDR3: CASSARDPDTQYF

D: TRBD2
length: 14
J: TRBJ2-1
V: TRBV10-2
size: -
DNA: TGCGCCAGCAGTACTAGCGGCTCCTACAATGAGCAGTTCTTC
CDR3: CASSTSGSYNEQFF

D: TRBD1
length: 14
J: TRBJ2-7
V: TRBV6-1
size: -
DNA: TGTGCCAGCAGATTCCGGGACAGGGGTGGGGAGCAGTACTTC
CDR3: CASRFRDRGGEQYF

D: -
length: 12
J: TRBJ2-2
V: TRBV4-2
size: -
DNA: TGTGCCAGCAGCCAAGACCGCGGGGAGCTGTTTTTT
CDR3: CASSQDRGELFF

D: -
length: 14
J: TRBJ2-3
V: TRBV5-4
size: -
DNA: TGTGCCAGCAGCTTGGGGCTAGACACAGATACGCAGTATTTT
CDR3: CASSLGLDTDTQYF

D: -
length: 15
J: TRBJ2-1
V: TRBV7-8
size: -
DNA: TGTGCCAGCAGCTTAAAGCGGACTCTTTACAATGAGCAGTTCTTC
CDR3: CASSLKRTLYNEQFF

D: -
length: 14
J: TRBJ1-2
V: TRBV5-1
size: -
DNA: TGCGCCAGCAGCTTTATCGCGGAGAACTATGGCTACACCTTC
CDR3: CASSFIAENYGYTF

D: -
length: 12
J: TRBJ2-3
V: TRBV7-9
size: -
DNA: TGTGCCAGCAGCTTAGCGAGGGATACGCAGTATTTT
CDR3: CASSLARDTQYF

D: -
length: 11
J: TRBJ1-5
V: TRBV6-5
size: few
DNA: TGTGCCAGCAGCGTGGGTCAGCCCCAGCATTTT
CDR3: CASSVGQPQHF

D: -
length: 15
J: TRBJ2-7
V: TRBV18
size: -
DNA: TGTGCCAGCTCACCACGGGGACCCTCCCTTGGCGAGCAGTACTTC
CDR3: CASSPRGPSLGEQYF

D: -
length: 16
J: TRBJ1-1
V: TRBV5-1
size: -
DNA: TGCGCCAGCAGCTTGCGGAGGGGAAGCGGGAACACTGAAGCTTTCTTT
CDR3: CASSLRRGSGNTEAFF